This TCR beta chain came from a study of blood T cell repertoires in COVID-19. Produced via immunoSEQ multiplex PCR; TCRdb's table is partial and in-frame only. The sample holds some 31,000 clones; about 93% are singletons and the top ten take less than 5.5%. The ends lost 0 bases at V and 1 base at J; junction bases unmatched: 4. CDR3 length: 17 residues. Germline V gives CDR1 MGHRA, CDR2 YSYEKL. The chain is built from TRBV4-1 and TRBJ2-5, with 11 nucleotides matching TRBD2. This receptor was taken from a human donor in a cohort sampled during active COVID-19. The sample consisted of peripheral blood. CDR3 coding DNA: TGCGCCAGCAGCCAAGATTGGACTAGCGGGCGCCAAGAGACCCAGTACTTC. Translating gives CASSQDWTSGRQETQYF.